This T cell receptor beta chain was sequenced during a study of OX40 agonist ivuxolimab in advanced cancers. Study background: Every 2 weeks, ivuxolimab was infused into the patients intravenously at between 0.01 and 10 mg/kg. 40% to 50% of patients had received prior checkpoint inhibitor therapy. The study's findings and limits: At 0.1 to 3.0 mg/kg and by week 6, CD4+ and CD8+ T cells in the blood had expanded clonally. No determination was made of the antigen specificity of the expanded peripheral T cells.

With regard to this clone: Its cognate antigen is unknown.

Data came from immunoSEQ multiplex PCR; TCRdb stores just in-frame clones and leaves some out. The sample shows roughly 80,000 clones, approximately 79% of them seen only once. The CDR3 contains 14 residues. V was trimmed by 6 bases and J by 5 bases, leaving 17 bases between them. The germline CDR1 and CDR2 sequences are SGHRS and YFSETQ. Sample: CD4+ or CD8+ T cells sorted from blood, taken in a trial of the OX40 agonist ivuxolimab. The chain employs TRBV5-1 and TRBJ2-5; D is ambiguous. The sequence was obtained from an adult with an advanced solid tumor such as melanoma, head and neck, liver or kidney cancer. CDR3 loop: CASTQRTPLETQYF. The CDR3 DNA reads TGCGCCAGCACCCAACGAACCCCCTTGGAGACCCAGTACTTC.